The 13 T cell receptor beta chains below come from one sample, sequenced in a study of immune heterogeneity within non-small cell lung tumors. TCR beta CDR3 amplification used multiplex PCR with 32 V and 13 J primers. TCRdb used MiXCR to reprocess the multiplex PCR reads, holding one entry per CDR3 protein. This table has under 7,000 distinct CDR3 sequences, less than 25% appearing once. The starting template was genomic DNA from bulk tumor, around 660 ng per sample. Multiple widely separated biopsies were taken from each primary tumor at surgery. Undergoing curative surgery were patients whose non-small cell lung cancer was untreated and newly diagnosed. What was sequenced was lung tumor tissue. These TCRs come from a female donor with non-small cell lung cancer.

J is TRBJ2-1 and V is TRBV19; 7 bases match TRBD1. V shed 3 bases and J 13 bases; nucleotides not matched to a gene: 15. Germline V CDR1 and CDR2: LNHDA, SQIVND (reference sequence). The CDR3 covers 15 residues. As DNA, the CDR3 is TGTGCCAGTAGTATCACACAGGGGATGAGGGCGATTCAGTTCTTC. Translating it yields CASSITQGMRAIQFF. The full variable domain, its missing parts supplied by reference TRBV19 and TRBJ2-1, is DGGITQSPKYLFRKEGQNVTLSCEQNLNHDAMYWYRQDPGQGLRLIYYSQIVNDFQKGDIAEGYSVSREKKESFPLTVTSAQKNPTAFYLCASSITQGMRAIQFFGPGTRLTVL.

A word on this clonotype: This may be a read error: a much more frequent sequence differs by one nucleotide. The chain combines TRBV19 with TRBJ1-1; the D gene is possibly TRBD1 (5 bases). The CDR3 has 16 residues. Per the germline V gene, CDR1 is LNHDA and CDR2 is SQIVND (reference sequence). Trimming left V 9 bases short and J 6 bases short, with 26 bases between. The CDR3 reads CASLLGGVFGLSEAFF. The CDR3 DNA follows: TGTGCCAGCCTTTTAGGAGGGGTGTTTGGTCTATCTGAAGCTTTCTTT.

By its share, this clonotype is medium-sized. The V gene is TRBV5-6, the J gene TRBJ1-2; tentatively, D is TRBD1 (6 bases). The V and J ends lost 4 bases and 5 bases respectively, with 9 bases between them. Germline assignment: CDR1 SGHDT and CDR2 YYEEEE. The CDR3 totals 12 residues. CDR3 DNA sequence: TGTGCCAGCAGCACGGACAGATATGGCTACACCTTC. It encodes CASSTDRYGYTF.

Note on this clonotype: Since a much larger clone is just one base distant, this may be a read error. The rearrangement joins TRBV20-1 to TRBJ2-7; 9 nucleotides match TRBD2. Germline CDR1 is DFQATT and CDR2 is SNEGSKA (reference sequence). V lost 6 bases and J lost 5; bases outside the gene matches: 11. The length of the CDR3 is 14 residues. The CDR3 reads CSAMPGLAFHEQYF. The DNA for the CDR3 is TGCAGTGCCATGCCGGGACTAGCTTTCCACGAGCAGTACTTC.

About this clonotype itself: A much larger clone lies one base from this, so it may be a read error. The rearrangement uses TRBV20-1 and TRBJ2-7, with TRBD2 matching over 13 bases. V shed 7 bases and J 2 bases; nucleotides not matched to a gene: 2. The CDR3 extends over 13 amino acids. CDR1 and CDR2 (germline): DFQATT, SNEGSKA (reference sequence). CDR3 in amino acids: CSVGLAGPYEQYF. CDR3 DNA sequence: TGCAGTGTGGGACTAGCGGGGCCCTACGAGCAGTACTTC.

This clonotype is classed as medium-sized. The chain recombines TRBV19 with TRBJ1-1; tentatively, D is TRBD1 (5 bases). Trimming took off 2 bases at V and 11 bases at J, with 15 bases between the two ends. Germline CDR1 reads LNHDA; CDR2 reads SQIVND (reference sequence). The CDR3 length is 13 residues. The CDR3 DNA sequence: TGTGCCAGTAGTATATTTGCGGCGGGGGGGGCTTTCTTT. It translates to CASSIFAAGGAFF.

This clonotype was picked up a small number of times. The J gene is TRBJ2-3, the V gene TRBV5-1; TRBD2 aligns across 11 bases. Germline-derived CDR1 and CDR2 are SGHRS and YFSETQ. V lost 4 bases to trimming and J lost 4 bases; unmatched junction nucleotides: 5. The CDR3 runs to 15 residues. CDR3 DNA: TGCGCCAGCAGCGCCGGGACTAGCGGACCAGATACGCAGTATTTT. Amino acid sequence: CASSAGTSGPDTQYF.

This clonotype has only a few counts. CDR3 sequence (DNA): TGTGCCAGCAGCTCGGCCCTGGGCAGCAATCAGCCCCAGCATTTT. Its protein is CASSSALGSNQPQHF. The J gene is TRBJ1-5, the V gene TRBV7-6, with D unclear. The length of the CDR3 is 15 residues. Germline CDR1 SGHVS, CDR2 FNYEAQ. The V gene lost 4 bases and the J gene lost 1 base, with 11 bases spanning the gap.

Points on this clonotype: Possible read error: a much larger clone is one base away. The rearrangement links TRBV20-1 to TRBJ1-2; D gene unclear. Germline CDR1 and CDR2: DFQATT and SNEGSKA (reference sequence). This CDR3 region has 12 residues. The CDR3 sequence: CIATPLRYGYTF. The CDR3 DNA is TGCATTGCTACCCCGCTTCGCTATGGCTACACCTTC.

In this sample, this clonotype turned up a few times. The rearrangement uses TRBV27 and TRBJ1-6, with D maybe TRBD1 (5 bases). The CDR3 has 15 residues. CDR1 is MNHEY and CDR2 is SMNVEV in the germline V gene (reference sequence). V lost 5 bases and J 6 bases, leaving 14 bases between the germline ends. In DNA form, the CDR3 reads TGTGCCAGCAGTAAATTAGGGGCAGCTAATTCACCCCTCCACTTT. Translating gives CASSKLGAANSPLHF.

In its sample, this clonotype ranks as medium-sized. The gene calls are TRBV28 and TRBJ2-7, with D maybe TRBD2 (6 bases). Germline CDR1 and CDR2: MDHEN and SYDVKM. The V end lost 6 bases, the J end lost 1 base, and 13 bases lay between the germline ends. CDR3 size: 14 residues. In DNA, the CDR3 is TGTGCCAGCAGATCGGACTACGCATCCTACGAGCAGTACTTC. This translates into CASRSDYASYEQYF.

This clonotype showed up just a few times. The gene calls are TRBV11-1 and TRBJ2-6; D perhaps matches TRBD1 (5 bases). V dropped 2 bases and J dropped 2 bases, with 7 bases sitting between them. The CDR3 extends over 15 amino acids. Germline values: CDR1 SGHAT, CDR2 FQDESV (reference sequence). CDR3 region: CASSLRGTGANVLTF. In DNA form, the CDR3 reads TGTGCCAGCAGCTTAAGGGGAACTGGGGCCAACGTCCTGACTTTC.

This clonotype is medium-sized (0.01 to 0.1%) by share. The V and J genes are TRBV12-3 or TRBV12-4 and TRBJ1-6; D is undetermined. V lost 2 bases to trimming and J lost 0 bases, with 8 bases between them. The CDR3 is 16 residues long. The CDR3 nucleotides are TGTGCCAGCAGTTTACAGGAAAGCTCCTATAATTCACCCCTCCACTTT. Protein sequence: CASSLQESSYNSPLHF.